This T cell receptor (beta chain) is drawn from a study of cytomegalovirus exposure and HLA in healthy donors. Broader study findings: Per published reports, the classifier diagnosed cytomegalovirus status with high specificity and sensitivity. In vitro, a few CMV-associated chains proved specific for CMV antigens. Presence/absence results assume similar sequencing depth per donor, which may not hold.

The PCR employed 60 Vbeta primers together with 13 Jbeta primers. Method: immunoSEQ multiplex PCR; TCRdb's copy keeps in-frame clones and lacks some. The sample lists some 130,000 clones; around four fifths were seen once. J lost 0 bases, V lost 0 bases, and 7 bases had no gene match. The germline CDR1 and CDR2 sequences are SGHRS and YFSETQ. The CDR3 runs 17 residues. Comment on this clone: The antigen is unknown.

The clonotype originates from a male donor in good health and CMV-seronegative. J is TRBJ2-7 and V is TRBV5-1, with 9 bases fitting TRBD2. Material: PBMCs. The CDR3 coding sequence is TGCGCCAGCAGCTTGGGTGGAGCGGGAGGCGCCTCCTACGAGCAGTACTTC. Translating it yields CASSLGGAGGASYEQYF.